This record looks at one TCR beta chain sequence and its context. Its antigen is still unknown. Between the trimmed V and J ends, which lost 4 bases and 2 bases, there was a span of 15 bases. Germline assignment: CDR1 SGHKS and CDR2 YYEKEE (reference sequence). The CDR3 is 15 amino acids. The data are from a study of T cell responses to AZD1222 COVID-19 vaccine. Study observations and caveats: Repertoire sampling occurred only after the peak T cell response. Most donors were white British, females outnumbered males, and clonal diversity was possibly underestimated.

Profiling relied on immunoSEQ multiplex PCR, and the TCRdb table lists in-frame clones only, not all of them. The table records almost 50,000 clones, roughly 84% of them present only once. This TCR came from an adult in good health. This specimen consisted of peripheral blood, obtained on day 0 of MenACWY control vaccination. The chain has TRBV5-5 and TRBJ1-2, with TRBD1 as a possible D gene (5 bases). The CDR3 here is CASSPAFGGNYGYTF. In DNA, the CDR3 is TGTGCCAGCAGCCCCGCCTTTGGGGGAAACTATGGCTACACCTTC. Based on the CDR3 plus reference TRBV5-5 and TRBJ1-2, the full variable domain is DAGVTQSPTHLIKTRGQQVTLRCSPISGHKSVSWYQQVLGQGPQFIFQYYEKEERGRGNFPDRFSARQFPNYSSELNVNALLLGDSALYLCASSPAFGGNYGYTFGSGTRLTVV.